This T cell receptor beta chain comes out of a study of pediatric ulcerative colitis. Study summary: Disease was pancolitis in several and left-sided in two, histology-confirmed.

This clone has just a few counts. With V trimmed by 4 bases and J by 10 bases, 12 bases remained unmatched. From germline, CDR1 is MDHEN and CDR2 SYDVKM. This CDR3 has 14 residues. This was a survey-level run. Sequencing depth was up to 500,000 reads per sample. Profiling relied on immunoSEQ multiplex PCR, and the TCRdb table lists in-frame clones only, not all of them. Of tens of thousands of clones in the sample, approximately 82% were seen once. No immunosuppressive drugs were given to ulcerative colitis patients before diagnostic colonoscopy. The chain is built from TRBV28 and TRBJ1-1, with 7 bases that match TRBD1. The specimen was blood. The TCR was taken from a girl aged 10 to 17 with moderate ulcerative colitis. The CDR3 coding sequence is TGTGCCAGCAGTTCTCCGGGACAGTCGAAAGCAGCTTTCTTT. The encoded protein is CASSSPGQSKAAFF.